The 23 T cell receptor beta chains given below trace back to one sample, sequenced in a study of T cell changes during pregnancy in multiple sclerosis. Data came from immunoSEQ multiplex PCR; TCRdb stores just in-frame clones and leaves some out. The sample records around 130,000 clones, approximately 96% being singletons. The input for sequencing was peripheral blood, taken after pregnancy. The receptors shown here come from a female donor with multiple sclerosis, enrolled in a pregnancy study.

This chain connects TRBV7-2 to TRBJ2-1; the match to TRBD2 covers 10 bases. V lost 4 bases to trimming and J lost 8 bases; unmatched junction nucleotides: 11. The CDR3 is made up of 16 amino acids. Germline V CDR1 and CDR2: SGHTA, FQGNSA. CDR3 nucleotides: TGTGCCAGCAGCTCCCAGCGGGAGGGCCAGTCCCATGAGCAGTTCTTC. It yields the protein CASSSQREGQSHEQFF. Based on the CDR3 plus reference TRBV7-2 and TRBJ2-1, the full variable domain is GAGVSQSPSNKVTEKGKDVELRCDPISGHTALYWYRQSLGQGLEFLIYFQGNSAPDKSGLPSDRFSAERTGGSVSTLTIQRTQQEDSAVYLCASSSQREGQSHEQFFGPGTRLTVL.

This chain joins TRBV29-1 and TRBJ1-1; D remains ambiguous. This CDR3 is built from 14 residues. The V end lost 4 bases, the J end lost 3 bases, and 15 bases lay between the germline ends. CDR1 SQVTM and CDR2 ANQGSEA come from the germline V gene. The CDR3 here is CSVAENYGDTEAFF. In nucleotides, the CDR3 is TGCAGCGTTGCCGAGAACTACGGGGACACTGAAGCTTTCTTT.

The chain's CDR3 is CASSPGQGTTNEKLFF. DNA for the CDR3: TGTGCCAGCAGCCCCGGACAGGGGACAACTAATGAAAAACTGTTTTTT. This rearrangement joins TRBV7-9 to TRBJ1-4, with 9 bases lining up with TRBD1. Unmatched junction bases numbered 4, after V lost 5 bases and J lost 0 bases. The CDR3 is made up of 16 amino acids. Per germline, CDR1 SEHNR and CDR2 FQNEAQ (reference sequence).

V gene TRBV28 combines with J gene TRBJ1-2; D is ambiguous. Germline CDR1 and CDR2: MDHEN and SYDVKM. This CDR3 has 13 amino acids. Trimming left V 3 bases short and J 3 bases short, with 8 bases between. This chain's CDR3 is CASSFPQYYGYTF. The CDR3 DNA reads TGTGCCAGCAGTTTCCCACAGTACTATGGCTACACCTTC.

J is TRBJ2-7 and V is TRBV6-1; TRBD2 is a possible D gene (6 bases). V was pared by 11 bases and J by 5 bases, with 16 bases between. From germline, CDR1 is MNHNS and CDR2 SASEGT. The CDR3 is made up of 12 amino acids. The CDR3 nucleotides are TGTGCCGGTCGCGGGGTAAAAGACGAGCAGTACTTC. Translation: CAGRGVKDEQYF.

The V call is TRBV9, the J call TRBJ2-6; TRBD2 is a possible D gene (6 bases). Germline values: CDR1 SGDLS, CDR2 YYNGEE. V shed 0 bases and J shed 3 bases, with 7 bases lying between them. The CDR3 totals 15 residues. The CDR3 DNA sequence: TGTGCCAGCAGCGTAGCGGGGGTTGGGGCCAACGTCCTGACTTTC. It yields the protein CASSVAGVGANVLTF.

The CDR3 sequence is CASSLELAGGNSYNEQFF. CDR3 in DNA: TGTGCCAGCAGTTTAGAGCTTGCGGGAGGCAACTCCTACAATGAGCAGTTCTTC. The chain employs TRBV28 and TRBJ2-1; 8 nucleotides align to TRBD2. The germline V gene has CDR1 MDHEN and CDR2 SYDVKM. This CDR3 is 18 amino acids long. J was trimmed by 0 bases and V by 2 bases; bases with no gene match: 9.

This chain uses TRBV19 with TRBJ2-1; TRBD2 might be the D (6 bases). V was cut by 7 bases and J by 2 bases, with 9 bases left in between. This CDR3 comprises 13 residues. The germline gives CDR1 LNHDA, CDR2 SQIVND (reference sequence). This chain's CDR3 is CASTTGAYNEQFF. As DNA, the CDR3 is TGTGCCAGTACCACGGGAGCCTACAATGAGCAGTTCTTC.

The CDR3 DNA follows: TGCGCCAGCAGCTTGGCCGGGACAGGGGGTCCCTACGAGCAGTACTTC. Translating it yields CASSLAGTGGPYEQYF. The rearrangement joins TRBV5-1 to TRBJ2-7, with 11 bases aligning to TRBD1. The V gene's germline CDR1 is SGHRS and CDR2 YFSETQ. This CDR3 contains 16 residues. V dropped 0 bases and J dropped 2; count of bases not matched to a gene: 4.

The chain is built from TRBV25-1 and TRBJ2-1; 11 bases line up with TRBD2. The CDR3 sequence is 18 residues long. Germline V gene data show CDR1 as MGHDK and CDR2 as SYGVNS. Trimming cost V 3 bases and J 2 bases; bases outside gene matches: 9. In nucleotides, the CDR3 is TGTGCCAGCAGTGATATTTCACTGACTAGCGGGACCTACAATGAGCAGTTCTTC. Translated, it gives CASSDISLTSGTYNEQFF.

This CDR3 reads CASSAEGTGFQETQYF. CDR3 DNA sequence: TGTGCCAGCAGCGCGGAAGGGACAGGGTTCCAAGAGACCCAGTACTTC. The chain recombines TRBV9 with TRBJ2-5; 9 nucleotides agree with TRBD1. The trim removed 3 bases at V and 1 base at J, leaving 7 bases unmatched. Germline-derived CDR1 and CDR2 are SGDLS and YYNGEE. The CDR3 length is 16 residues.

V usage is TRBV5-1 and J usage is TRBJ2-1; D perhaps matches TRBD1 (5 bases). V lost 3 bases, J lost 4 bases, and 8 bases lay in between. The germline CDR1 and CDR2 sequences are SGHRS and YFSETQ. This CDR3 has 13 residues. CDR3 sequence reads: CASSSTAYNEQFF. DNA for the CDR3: TGCGCCAGCAGCTCGACAGCTTACAATGAGCAGTTCTTC. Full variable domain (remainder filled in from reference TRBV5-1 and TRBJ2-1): KAGVTQTPRYLIKTRGQQVTLSCSPISGHRSVSWYQQTPGQGLQFLFEYFSETQRNKGNFPGRFSGRQFSNSRSEMNVSTLELGDSALYLCASSSTAYNEQFFGPGTRLTVL.

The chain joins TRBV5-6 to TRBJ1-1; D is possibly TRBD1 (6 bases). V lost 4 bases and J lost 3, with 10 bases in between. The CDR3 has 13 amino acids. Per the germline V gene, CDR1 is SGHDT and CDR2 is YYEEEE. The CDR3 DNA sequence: TGTGCCAGCAGCACAGGACAGTACACTGAAGCTTTCTTT. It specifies CASSTGQYTEAFF.

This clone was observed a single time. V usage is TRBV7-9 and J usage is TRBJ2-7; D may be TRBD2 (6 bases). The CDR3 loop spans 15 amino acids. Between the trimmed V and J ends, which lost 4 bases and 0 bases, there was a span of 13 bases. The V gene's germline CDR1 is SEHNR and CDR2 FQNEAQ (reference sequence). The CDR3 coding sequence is TGTGCCAGCAGCTCCAGCGGGCGAAGCTCCTACGAGCAGTACTTC. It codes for CASSSSGRSSYEQYF.

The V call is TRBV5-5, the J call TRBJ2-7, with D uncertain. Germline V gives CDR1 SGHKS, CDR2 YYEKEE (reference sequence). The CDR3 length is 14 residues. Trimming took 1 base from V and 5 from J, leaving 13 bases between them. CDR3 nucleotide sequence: TGTGCCAGCAGCTTGTATCCGGGTTACGACGAGCAGTACTTC. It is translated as CASSLYPGYDEQYF.

CDR3 coding DNA: TGTGCCAGCAGTCCCAAGCGGGCAGGGCTCCCTAAGGAGCAGTACTTC. It is translated as CASSPKRAGLPKEQYF. The chain uses TRBV28 and TRBJ2-7; tentatively, D is TRBD2 (6 bases). The CDR3 loop spans 16 amino acids. Trimming left V 5 bases short and J 7 bases short, with 24 bases between. CDR1 is MDHEN, CDR2 SYDVKM, per germline. Drawing the rest from reference TRBV28 and TRBJ2-7, the complete variable domain is DVKVTQSSRYLVKRTGEKVFLECVQDMDHENMFWYRQDPGLGLRLIYFSYDVKMKEKGDIPEGYSVSREKKERFSLILESASTNQTSMYLCASSPKRAGLPKEQYFGPGTRLTVT.

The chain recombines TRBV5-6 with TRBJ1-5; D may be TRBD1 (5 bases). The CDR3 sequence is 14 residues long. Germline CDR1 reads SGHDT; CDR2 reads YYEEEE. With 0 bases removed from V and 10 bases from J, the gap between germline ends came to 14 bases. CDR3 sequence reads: CASSLGGGGSPQHF. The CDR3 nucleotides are TGTGCCAGCAGCTTGGGTGGGGGGGGGAGCCCCCAGCATTTT. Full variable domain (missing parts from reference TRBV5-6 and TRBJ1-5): DAGVTQSPTHLIKTRGQQVTLRCSPKSGHDTVSWYQQALGQGPQFIFQYYEEEERQRGNFPDRFSGHQFPNYSSELNVNALLLGDSALYLCASSLGGGGSPQHFGDGTRLSIL.

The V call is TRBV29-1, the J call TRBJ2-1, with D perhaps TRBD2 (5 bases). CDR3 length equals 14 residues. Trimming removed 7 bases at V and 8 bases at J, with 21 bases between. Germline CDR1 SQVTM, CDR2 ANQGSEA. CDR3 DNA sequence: TGCAGCGCCCAGGTGCGGGTCTTAAGCTATGAGCAGTTCTTC. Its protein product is CSAQVRVLSYEQFF.

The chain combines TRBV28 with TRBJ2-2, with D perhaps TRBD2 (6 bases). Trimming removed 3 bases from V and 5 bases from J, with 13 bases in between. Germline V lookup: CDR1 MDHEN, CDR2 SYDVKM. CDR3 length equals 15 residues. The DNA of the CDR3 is TGTGCCAGCAGTTTCTGGGGGGAAGGGACCGGGGAGCTGTTTTTT. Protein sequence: CASSFWGEGTGELFF.

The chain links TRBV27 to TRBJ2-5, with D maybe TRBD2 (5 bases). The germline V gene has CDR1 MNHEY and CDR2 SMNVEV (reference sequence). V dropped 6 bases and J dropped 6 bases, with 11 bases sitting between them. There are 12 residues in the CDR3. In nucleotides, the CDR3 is TGTGCCAGCAGGTCTAGAGGGAAGACCCAGTACTTC. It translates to CASRSRGKTQYF.

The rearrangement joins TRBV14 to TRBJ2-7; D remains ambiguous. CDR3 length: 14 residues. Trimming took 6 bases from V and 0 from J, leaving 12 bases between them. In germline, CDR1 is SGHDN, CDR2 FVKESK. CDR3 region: CASSPTVSSYEQYF. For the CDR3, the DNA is TGTGCCAGCAGTCCAACCGTGAGCTCCTACGAGCAGTACTTC.

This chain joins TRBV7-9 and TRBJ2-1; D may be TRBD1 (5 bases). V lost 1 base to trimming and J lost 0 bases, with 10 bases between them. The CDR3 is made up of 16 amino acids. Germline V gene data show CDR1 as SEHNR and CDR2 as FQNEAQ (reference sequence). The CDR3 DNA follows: TGTGCCAGCAGCTTAGTGGTGGGGCGCTCCTACAATGAGCAGTTCTTC. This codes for CASSLVVGRSYNEQFF.

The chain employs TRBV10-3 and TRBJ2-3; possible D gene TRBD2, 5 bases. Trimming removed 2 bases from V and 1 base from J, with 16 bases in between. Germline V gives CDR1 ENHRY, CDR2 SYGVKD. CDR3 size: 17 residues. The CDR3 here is CAISEPPGGPRTDTQYF. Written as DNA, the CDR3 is TGTGCCATCAGTGAGCCCCCAGGAGGCCCACGCACAGATACGCAGTATTTT.